One and the same sample provided the 3 T cell receptor beta chains below, sequenced in a study of T cell changes during pregnancy in multiple sclerosis. Assay used: immunoSEQ multiplex PCR; TCRdb lists only in-frame clones, some missing. The repertoire holds 65,000 to 85,000 clones, with about 91% as singletons. Sample: peripheral blood, taken after pregnancy. These receptors were obtained from a female donor with multiple sclerosis, enrolled in a pregnancy study.

The chain has TRBV5-5 and TRBJ2-7; 7 bases match TRBD2. The CDR3 covers 15 residues. CDR1 is SGHKS and CDR2 is YYEKEE in the germline V gene (reference sequence). Trimming took 0 bases from V and 3 from J; bases not matched to a gene: 6. The CDR3 nucleotides read TGTGCCAGCAGCTTGGCTCTAGCGGACTACTACGAGCAGTACTTC. Translated, it gives CASSLALADYYEQYF.

Many counts were recorded for this clone. This sequence joins TRBV6-5 and TRBJ2-7, with a possible D match to TRBD1 (5 bases). This CDR3 comprises 14 residues. Trimming left V 6 bases short and J 2 bases short, with 14 bases between. CDR1 is MNHEY and CDR2 is SVGAGI in the germline V gene. This chain's CDR3 is CASSMTANTYEQYF. Here the CDR3 DNA reads TGTGCCAGCAGCATGACAGCAAATACCTACGAGCAGTACTTC.

The rearrangement joins TRBV7-3 to TRBJ2-2, with 11 bases aligning to TRBD2. Germline CDR1 is SGHTA and CDR2 is FQGTGA. Trimming removed 2 bases from V and 6 bases from J; junction bases left unmatched: 2. This CDR3 is built from 15 residues. The DNA of the CDR3 is TGTGCCAGCAGCTTAGGACTAGCGGGTCCCGGGGAGCTGTTTTTT. It yields the protein CASSLGLAGPGELFF.